This entry concerns a single T cell receptor beta chain. The data were taken from a study of control samples from healthy donors and cancer patients. Germline values: CDR1 SGHRS, CDR2 YFSETQ. V was trimmed by 4 bases and J by 3 bases, leaving 12 bases between them. The CDR3 spans 14 residues. Here immunoSEQ multiplex PCR was the method, and the copy in TCRdb shows in-frame clones only, minus some. The sample has tens of thousands of clones, around four fifths seen once; the top ten hold approximately 15%. The chain couples TRBV5-1 to TRBJ2-3; possibly TRBD2 for D (6 bases). The sample taken for sequencing was blood. The source is a man between 45 and 60 years old in good health. The CDR3 region has the DNA TGCGCCAGCAGCCGGGATAGCGGAACAGATACGCAGTATTTT. Protein product: CASSRDSGTDTQYF.